Detailed here is one TCR beta chain. This clone's antigen is unknown. Base qualities were left out, and no much larger clone turns up one base away. The sample comes from a study of blood T cell repertoires in COVID-19 (TCRdb year 2020). Regarding the study in general: Collaborator samples came from the United States, Italy and Spain and covered acute and convalescent phases of COVID-19. HLA class I and class II types, where available, came from metadata supplied by the sample provider rather than from assay-based typing. The prospective study material was composed of cDNA or gDNA derived from T cells, B-cell-depleted T cells, or PBMCs. The repertoires were released in a freely available public database meant as a resource for research on the immune response to SARS-CoV-2. Subjects who had been exposed to COVID-19, were actively infected with it, or had recovered from it provided the deeply sampled blood TCRbeta repertoires that made up the dataset. The samples were drawn from the first 160 participants of the ongoing ImmuneRACE study and from 950 to 1,500 subjects provided by 6 global collaborators. A de-identified subject ID, COVID-19 status, age in years and sex were almost always included in the sample metadata.

TCRbeta CDR3 regions were amplified from genomic DNA using the immunoSEQ Assay, a bias-controlled multiplex PCR. On the study's bioinformatics: Within the assay, amplification of reference gene primers was used to estimate how many nucleated cells each sample contained. To quantify the absolute abundance of each unique TCRbeta CDR3 rearrangement, sequence reads were collapsed and filtered. Productive Simpson clonality was computed per sample as the square root of Simpson's diversity index over productive rearrangements. The table comes from immuneACCESS by way of TCRdb, which keeps in-frame sequences with V and J called. Part of the clones is missing from these tables; in studies checked, under half for an unresolved V gene and the rest for unknown reasons. The V and J calls and the clone size are those of that table, but D and trimming were determined from the DNA. The sample table shows around 160,000 clones, and more than 70% are seen once. 5% to 6% of the sample rests with the top ten.

The germline V gene gives CDR1 as SGHVS and CDR2 as FQNEAQ. The trim is 4 bases for V and 6 bases for J, with a gap of 10 bases between the germline ends. The CDR3 runs 13 residues from the cysteine to the phenylalanine. The kept DNA is CDR3 alone, 39 bases in frame from the first base. Summary of the overall study and its limitations: Clinical and demographic metadata were provided uncurated, with the amount varying by source and participant.

Participants in the prospective study were aged 18 to 89 years, lived in approximately 26 United States geographic areas, and enrolled through a virtual design. In the prospective study, participants were assigned to cohorts based on the clinical history participants reported in a screening survey and a study questionnaire. Recovered participants in ImmuneRACE Cohort 3 were defined by two consecutive negative NP/OP PCR tests, clearance by a healthcare professional, or resolution of symptoms. Mobile phlebotomists in the prospective study collected whole blood, serum and a nasopharyngeal or oropharyngeal swab from every participant. Over a 2-month period, participants in the prospective study had the option of providing additional blood draws and questionnaires. Before DNA extraction, blood samples from the prospective study were shipped at room temperature or frozen.

This clonotype was sampled from a man aged 35-49 years who had recovered from COVID-19. The sample was PBMCs or T cells enriched from blood (not recorded which). This receptor chain uses TRBV7-8 and TRBJ1-3; D gene: possibly TRBD1, on 6 matching bases. The nucleotides are TGTGCCAGCAGCTCCGGACAGAAAAACACCATATATTTT. The encoded protein is CASSSGQKNTIYF.